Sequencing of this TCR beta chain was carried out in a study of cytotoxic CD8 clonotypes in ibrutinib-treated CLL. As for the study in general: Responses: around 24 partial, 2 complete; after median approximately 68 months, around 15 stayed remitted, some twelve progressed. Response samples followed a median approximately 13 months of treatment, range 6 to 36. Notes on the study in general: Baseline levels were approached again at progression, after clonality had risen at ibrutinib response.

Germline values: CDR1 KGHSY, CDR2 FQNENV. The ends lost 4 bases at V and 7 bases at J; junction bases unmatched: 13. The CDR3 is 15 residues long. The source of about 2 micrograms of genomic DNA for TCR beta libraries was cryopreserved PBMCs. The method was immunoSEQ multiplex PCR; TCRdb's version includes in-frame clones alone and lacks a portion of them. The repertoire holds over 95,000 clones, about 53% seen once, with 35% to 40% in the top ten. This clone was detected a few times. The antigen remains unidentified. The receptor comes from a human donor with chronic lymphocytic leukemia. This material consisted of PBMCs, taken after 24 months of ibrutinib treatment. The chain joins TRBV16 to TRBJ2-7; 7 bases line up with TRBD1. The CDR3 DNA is TGTGCCAGCAGCCCGTTTTCCGGGCAGGGGGAAGAGCAGTACTTC. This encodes CASSPFSGQGEEQYF. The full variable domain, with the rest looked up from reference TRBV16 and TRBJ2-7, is GEEVAQTPKHLVRGEGQKAKLYCAPIKGHSYVFWYQQVLKNEFKFLISFQNENVFDETGMPKERFSAKCLPNSPCSLEIQATKLEDSAVYFCASSPFSGQGEEQYFGPGTRLTVT.